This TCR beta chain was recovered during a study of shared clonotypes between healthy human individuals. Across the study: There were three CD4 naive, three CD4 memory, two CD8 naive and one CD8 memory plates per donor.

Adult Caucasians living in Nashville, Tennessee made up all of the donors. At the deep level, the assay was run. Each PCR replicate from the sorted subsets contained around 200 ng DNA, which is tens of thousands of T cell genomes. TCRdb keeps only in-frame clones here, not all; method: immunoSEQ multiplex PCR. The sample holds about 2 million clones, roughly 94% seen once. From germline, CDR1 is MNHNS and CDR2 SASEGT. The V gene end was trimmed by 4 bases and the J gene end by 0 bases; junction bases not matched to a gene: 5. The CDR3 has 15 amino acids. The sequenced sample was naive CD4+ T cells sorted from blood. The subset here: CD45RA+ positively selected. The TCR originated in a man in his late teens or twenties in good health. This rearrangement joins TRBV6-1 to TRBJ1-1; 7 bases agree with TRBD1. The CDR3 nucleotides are TGTGCCAGCAGTGGAACCGGGACAGTGAACACTGAAGCTTTCTTT. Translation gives CASSGTGTVNTEAFF.